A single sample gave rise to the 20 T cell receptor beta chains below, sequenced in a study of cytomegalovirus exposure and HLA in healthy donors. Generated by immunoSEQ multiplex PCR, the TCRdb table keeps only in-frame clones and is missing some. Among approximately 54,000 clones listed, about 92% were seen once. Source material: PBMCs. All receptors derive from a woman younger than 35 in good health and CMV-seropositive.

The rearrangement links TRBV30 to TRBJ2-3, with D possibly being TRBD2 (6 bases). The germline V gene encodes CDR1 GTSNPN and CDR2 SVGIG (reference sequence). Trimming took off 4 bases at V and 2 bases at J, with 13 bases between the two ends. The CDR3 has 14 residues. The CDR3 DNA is TGTGCCTGGAAAACTAGCTTGAACACAGATACGCAGTATTTT. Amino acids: CAWKTSLNTDTQYF. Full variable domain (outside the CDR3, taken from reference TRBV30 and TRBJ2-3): SQTIHQWPATLVQPVGSPLSLECTVEGTSNPNLYWYRQAAGRGLQLLFYSVGIGQISSEVPQNLSASRPQDRQFILSSKKLLLSDSGFYLCAWKTSLNTDTQYFGPGTRLTVL.

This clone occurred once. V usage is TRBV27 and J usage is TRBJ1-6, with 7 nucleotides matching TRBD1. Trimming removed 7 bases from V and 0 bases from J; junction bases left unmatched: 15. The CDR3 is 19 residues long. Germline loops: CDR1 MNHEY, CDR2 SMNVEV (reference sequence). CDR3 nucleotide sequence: TGTGCCAGCATAAAGAACCGGACAGGCCGAAGCTCCTATAATTCACCCCTCCACTTT. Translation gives CASIKNRTGRSSYNSPLHF.

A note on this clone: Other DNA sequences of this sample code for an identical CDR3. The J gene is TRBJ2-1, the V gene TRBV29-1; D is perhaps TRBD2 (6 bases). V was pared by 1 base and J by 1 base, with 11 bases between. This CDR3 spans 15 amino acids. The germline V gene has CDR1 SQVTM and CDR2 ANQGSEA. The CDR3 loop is CSVEVWDSSYNEQFF. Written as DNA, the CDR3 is TGCAGCGTTGAAGTTTGGGACTCTTCCTACAATGAGCAGTTCTTC.

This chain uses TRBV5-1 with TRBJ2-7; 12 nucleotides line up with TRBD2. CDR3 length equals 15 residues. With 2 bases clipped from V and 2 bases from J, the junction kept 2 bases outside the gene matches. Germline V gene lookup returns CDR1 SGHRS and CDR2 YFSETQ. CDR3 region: CASSFGLAGPYEQYF. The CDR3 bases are TGCGCCAGCAGCTTTGGACTAGCGGGGCCCTACGAGCAGTACTTC.

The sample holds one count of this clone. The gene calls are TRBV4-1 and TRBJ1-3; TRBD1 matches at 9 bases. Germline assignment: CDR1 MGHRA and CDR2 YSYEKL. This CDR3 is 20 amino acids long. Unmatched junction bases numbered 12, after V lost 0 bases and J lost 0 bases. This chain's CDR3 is CASSQDGAGTGPSSGNTIYF. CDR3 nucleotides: TGCGCCAGCAGCCAAGATGGTGCCGGGACAGGGCCGAGCTCTGGAAACACCATATATTTT.

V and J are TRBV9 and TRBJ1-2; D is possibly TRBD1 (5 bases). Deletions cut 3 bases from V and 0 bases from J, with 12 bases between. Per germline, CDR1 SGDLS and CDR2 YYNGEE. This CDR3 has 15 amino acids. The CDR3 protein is CASSGLLRANYGYTF. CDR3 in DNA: TGTGCCAGCAGCGGGCTACTCAGGGCTAACTATGGCTACACCTTC.

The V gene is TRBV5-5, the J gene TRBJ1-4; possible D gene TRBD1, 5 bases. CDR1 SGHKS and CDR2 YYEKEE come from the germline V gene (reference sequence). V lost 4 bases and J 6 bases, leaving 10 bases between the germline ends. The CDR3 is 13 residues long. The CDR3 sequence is CASSPDSYEKLFF. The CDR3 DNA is TGTGCCAGCAGCCCAGACAGTTATGAAAAACTGTTTTTT.

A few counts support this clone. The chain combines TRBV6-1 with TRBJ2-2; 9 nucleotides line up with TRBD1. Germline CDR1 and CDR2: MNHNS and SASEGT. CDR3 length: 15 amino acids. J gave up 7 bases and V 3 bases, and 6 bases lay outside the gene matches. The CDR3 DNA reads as TGTGCCAGCAGTGATGGGACAGGGTCGATCGGGGAGCTGTTTTTT. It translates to CASSDGTGSIGELFF.

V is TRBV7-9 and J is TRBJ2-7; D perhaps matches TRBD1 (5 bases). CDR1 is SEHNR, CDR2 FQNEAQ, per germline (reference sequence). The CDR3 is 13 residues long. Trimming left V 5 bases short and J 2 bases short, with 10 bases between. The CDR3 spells CASSQDTAYEQYF. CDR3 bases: TGTGCCAGCAGCCAGGACACTGCCTACGAGCAGTACTTC.

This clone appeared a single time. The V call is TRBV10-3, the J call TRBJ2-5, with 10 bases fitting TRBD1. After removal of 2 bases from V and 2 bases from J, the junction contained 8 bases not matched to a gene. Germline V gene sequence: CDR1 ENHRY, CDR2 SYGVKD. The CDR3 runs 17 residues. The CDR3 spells CAISESFRQGAQETQYF. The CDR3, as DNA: TGTGCCATCAGTGAGAGTTTTCGACAGGGGGCGCAAGAGACCCAGTACTTC.

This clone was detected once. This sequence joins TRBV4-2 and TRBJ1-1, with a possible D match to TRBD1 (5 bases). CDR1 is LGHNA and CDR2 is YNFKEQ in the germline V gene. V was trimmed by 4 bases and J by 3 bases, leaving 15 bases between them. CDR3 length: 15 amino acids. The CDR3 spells CASSLGDGGDTEAFF. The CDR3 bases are TGTGCCAGCAGCCTGGGGGACGGAGGGGACACTGAAGCTTTCTTT.

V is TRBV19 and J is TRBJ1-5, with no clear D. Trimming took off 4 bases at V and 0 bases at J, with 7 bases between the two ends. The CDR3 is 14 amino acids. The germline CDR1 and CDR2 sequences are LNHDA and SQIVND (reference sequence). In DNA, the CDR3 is TGTGCCAGTAGTAACTACGGTAGCAATCAGCCCCAGCATTTT. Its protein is CASSNYGSNQPQHF.

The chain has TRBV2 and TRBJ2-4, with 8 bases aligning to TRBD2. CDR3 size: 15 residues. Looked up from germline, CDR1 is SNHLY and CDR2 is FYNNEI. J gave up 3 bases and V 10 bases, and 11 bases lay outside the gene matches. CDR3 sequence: CATNPGRGDKNIQYF. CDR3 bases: TGTGCCACCAACCCAGGGCGGGGGGACAAAAACATTCAGTACTTC.

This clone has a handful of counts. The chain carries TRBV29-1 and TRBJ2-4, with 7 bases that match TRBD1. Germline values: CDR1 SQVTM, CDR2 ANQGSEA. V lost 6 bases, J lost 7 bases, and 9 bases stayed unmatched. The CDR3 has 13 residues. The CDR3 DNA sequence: TGCAGCGTGTTACAGGGGTTGGGTAACATTCAGTACTTC. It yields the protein CSVLQGLGNIQYF.

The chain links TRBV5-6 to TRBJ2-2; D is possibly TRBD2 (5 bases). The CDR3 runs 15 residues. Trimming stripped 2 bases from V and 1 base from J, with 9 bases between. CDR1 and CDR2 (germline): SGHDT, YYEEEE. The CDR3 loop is CASSLLAGNTGELFF. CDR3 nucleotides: TGTGCCAGCAGCTTACTTGCGGGGAACACCGGGGAGCTGTTTTTT.

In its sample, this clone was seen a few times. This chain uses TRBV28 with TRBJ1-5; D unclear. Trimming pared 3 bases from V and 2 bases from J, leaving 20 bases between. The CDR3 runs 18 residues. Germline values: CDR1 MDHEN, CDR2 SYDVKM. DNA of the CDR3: TGTGCCAGCAGTTTGTTAAGAGACCCGCGGGTCGGCAATCAGCCCCAGCATTTT. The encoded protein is CASSLLRDPRVGNQPQHF. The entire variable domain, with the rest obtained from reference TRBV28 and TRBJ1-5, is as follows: DVKVTQSSRYLVKRTGEKVFLECVQDMDHENMFWYRQDPGLGLRLIYFSYDVKMKEKGDIPEGYSVSREKKERFSLILESASTNQTSMYLCASSLLRDPRVGNQPQHFGDGTRLSIL.

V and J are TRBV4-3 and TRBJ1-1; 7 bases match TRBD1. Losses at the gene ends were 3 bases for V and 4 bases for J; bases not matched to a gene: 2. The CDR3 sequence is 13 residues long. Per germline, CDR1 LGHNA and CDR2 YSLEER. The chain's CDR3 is CASSHGTVTEAFF. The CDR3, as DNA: TGCGCCAGCAGCCATGGGACAGTCACTGAAGCTTTCTTT.

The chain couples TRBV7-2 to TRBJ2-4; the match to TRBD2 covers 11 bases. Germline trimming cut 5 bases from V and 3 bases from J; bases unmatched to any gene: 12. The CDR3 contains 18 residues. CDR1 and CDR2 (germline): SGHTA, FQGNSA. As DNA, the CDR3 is TGTGCCAGCAGCGCCAGCCCGCTAGCGGGGGGCCTCAAAAACATTCAGTACTTC. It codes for CASSASPLAGGLKNIQYF.

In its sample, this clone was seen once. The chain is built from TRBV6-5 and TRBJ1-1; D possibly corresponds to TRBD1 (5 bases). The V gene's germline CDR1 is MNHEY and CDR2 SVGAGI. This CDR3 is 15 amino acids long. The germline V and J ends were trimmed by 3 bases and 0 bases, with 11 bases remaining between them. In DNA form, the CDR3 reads TGTGCCAGCAGTTATTCCGCCAGGGTGAACACTGAAGCTTTCTTT. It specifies CASSYSARVNTEAFF.

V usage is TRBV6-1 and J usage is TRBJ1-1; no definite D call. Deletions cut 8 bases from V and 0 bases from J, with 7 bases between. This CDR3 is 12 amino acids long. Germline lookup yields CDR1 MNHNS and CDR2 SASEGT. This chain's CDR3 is CASGEMNTEAFF. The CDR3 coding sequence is TGTGCCAGCGGGGAGATGAACACTGAAGCTTTCTTT.